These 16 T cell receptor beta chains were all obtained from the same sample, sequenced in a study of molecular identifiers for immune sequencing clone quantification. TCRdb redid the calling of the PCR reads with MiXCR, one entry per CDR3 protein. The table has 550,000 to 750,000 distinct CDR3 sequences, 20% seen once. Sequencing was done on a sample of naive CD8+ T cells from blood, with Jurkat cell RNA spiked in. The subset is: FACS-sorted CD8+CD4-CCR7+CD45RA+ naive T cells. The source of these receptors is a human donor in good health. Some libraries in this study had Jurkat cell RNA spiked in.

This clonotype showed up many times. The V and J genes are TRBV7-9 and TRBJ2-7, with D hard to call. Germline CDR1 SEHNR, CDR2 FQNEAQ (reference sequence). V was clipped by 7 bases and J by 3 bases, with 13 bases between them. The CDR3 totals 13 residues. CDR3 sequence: CASKGGRSYEQYF. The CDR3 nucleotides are TGTGCCAGCAAGGGTGGCAGGAGCTACGAGCAGTACTTC.

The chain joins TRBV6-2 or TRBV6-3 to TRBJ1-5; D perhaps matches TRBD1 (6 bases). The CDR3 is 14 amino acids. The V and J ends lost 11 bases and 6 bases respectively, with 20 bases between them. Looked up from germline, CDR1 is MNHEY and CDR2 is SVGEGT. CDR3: CAAGGRGLGQPQHF. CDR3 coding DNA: TGTGCCGCCGGGGGCAGGGGCCTGGGTCAGCCCCAGCATTTT.

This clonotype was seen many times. The CDR3 reads CASSLSGISYEQYF. The CDR3 nucleotides are TGTGCCAGCAGTCTATCAGGGATCTCCTACGAGCAGTACTTC. The genes are TRBV12-3 or TRBV12-4 and TRBJ2-7, with TRBD1 as a possible D gene (5 bases). Between the trimmed V and J ends, which lost 5 bases and 0 bases, there was a span of 11 bases. The CDR3 spans 14 residues.

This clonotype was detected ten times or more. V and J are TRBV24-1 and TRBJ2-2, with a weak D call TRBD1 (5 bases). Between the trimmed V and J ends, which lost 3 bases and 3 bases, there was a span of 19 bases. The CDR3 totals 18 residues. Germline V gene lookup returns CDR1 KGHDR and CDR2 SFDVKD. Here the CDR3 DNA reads TGTGCCACCAGTGATCCTACTGACCCAGGGCAGGACACCGGGGAGCTGTTTTTT. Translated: CATSDPTDPGQDTGELFF.

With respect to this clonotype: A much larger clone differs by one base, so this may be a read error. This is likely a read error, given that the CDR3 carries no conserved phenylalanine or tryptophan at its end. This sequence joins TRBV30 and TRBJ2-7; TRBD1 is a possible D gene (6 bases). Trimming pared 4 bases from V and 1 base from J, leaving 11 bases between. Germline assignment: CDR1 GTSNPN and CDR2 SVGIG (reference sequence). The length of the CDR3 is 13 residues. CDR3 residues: CAWTVGGSYEQYL. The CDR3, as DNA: TGTGCCTGGACCGTAGGGGGTTCCTACGAGCAGTACCTC.

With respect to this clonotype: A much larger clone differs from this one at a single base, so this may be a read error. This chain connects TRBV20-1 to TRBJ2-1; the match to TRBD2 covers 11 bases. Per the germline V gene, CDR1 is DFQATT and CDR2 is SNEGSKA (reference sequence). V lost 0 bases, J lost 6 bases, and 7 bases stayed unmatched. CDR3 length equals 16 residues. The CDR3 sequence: CSARDSRLAGGNEQFF. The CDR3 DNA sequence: TGCAGTGCTAGAGATTCGCGGCTAGCGGGGGGCAATGAGCAGTTCTTC.

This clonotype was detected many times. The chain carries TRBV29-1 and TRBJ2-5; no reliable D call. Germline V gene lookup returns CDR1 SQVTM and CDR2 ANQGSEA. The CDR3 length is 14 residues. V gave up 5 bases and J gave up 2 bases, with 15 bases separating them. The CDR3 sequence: CSVYRAQHQETQYF. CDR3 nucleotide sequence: TGCAGCGTTTATAGGGCCCAACATCAAGAGACCCAGTACTTC.

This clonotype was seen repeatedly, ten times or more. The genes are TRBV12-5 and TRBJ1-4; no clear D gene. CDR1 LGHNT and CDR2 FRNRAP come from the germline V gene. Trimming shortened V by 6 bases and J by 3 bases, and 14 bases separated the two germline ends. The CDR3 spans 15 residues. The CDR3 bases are TGTGCTAGTGGCGGGGATTTCGCAGCTAATGAAAAACTGTTTTTT. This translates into CASGGDFAANEKLFF. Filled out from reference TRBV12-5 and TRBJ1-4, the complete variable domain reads DARVTQTPRHKVTEMGQEVTMRCQPILGHNTVFWYRQTMMQGLELLAYFRNRAPLDDSGMPKDRFSAEMPDATLATLKIQPSEPRDSAVYFCASGGDFAANEKLFFGSGTQLSVL.

CDR3 sequence reads: CASSQVGGIKREQFF. In DNA form, the CDR3 reads TGCGCCAGCAGCCAAGTAGGGGGAATTAAACGTGAGCAGTTCTTC. The chain uses TRBV4-3 and TRBJ2-1; D may be TRBD1 (6 bases). Trimming removed 1 base from V and 9 bases from J, with 16 bases in between. Germline loops: CDR1 LGHNA, CDR2 YSLEER. CDR3 length: 15 residues.

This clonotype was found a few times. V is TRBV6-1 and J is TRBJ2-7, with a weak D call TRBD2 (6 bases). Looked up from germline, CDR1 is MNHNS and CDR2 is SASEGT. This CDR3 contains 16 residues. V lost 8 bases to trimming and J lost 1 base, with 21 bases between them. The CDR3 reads CASLGFGLAISYEQYF. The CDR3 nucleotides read TGTGCCAGCTTGGGGTTCGGGCTAGCGATATCCTACGAGCAGTACTTC.

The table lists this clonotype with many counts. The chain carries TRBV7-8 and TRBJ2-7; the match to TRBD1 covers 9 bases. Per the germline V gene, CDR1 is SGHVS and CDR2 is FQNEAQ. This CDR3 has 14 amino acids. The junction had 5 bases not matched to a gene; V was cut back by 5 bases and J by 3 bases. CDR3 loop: CASSVLGQGYEQYF. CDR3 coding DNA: TGTGCCAGCAGCGTCCTGGGACAGGGCTACGAGCAGTACTTC.

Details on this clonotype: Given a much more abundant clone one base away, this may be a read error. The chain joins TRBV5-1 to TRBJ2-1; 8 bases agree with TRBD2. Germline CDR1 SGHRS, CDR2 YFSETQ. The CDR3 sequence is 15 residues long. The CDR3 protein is CASSLEITSGNERFF. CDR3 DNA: TGCGCCAGCAGCTTGGAAATAACTAGCGGCAATGAGCGGTTCTTC.

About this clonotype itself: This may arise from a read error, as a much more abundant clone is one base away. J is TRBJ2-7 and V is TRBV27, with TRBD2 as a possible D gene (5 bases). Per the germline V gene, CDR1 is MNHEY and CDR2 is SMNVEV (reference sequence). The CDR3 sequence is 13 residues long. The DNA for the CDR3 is TGTGTCAGCAGCTCGGGAAACTCCTACGAGCAGTACTTC. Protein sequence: CVSSSGNSYEQYF.

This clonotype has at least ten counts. CDR3: CAWSPLGPEAFF. The CDR3 coding sequence is TGTGCCTGGAGCCCCCTGGGGCCTGAAGCTTTCTTT. The chain links TRBV30 to TRBJ1-1, with D tentatively TRBD1 (5 bases). The CDR3 extends over 12 amino acids. Germline V gene lookup returns CDR1 GTSNPN and CDR2 SVGIG (reference sequence). V was pared by 3 bases and J by 6 bases, with 11 bases between.

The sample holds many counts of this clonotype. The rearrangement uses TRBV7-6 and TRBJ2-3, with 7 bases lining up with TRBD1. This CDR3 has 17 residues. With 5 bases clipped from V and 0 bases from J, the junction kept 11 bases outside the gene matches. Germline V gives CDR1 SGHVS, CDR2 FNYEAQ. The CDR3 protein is CASSPENRGTSTDTQYF. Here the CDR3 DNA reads TGTGCCAGCAGCCCGGAAAACAGGGGTACTAGCACAGATACGCAGTATTTT.

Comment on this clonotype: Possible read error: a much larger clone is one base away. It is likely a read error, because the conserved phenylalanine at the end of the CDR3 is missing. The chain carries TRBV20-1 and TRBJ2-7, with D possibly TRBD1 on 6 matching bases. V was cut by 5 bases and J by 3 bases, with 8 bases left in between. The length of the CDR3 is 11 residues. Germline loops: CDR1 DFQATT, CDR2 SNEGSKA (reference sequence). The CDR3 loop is CSASDSYEQYS. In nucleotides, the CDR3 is TGCAGTGCTTCGGACAGCTACGAGCAGTACTCC.